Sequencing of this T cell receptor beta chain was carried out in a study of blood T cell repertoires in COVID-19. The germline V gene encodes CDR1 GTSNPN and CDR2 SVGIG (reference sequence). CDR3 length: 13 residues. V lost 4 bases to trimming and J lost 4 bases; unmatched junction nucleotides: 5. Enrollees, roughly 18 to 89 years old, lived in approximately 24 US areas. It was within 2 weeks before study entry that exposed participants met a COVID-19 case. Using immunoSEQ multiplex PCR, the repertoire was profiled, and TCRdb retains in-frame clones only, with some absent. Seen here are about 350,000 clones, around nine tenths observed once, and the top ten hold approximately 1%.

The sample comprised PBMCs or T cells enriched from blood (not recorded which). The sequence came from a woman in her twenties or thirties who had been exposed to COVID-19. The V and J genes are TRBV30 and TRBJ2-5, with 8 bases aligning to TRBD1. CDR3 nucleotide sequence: TGTGCCTGGAAGCAGGGGGCGGGAGAGACCCAGTACTTC. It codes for CAWKQGAGETQYF.